These 26 T cell receptor beta chains share one sample of origin, sequenced in a study of blood T cell repertoires in COVID-19. Clones were read by immunoSEQ multiplex PCR, and TCRdb kept only the in-frame ones, dropping some. The data show over 200,000 clones, 83% seen once. Sample: peripheral blood. The receptors were gathered from a woman between 70 and 85 years old with active or convalescent COVID-19.

Points on this clone: In the same sample, other DNA sequences code for this CDR3. The CDR3 bases are TGTGCCAGCTCACCGGACAGGGCCTATGGCTACACCTTC. It encodes CASSPDRAYGYTF. The chain links TRBV18 to TRBJ1-2, with 8 bases identical to TRBD1. V lost 3 bases, J lost 4 bases, and 1 base stayed unmatched. CDR3 length: 13 amino acids. Germline assignment: CDR1 KGHSH and CDR2 LQKENI.

V and J are TRBV7-3 and TRBJ2-1; the D gene is possibly TRBD2 (5 bases). The germline V gene has CDR1 SGHTA and CDR2 FQGTGA. This CDR3 has 13 residues. The V and J ends lost 5 bases and 4 bases respectively, with 9 bases between them. CDR3 in amino acids: CASSIGNYNEQFF. Here the CDR3 DNA reads TGTGCCAGCAGCATCGGGAATTACAATGAGCAGTTCTTC.

This clone was seen once. The chain couples TRBV18 to TRBJ1-1, with D maybe TRBD1 (5 bases). The CDR3 runs 14 residues. Deletions cut 3 bases from V and 6 bases from J, with 14 bases between. Germline lookup yields CDR1 KGHSH and CDR2 LQKENI. CDR3 loop: CASSPGGRSSEAFF. In DNA form, the CDR3 reads TGTGCCAGCTCACCCGGGGGAAGGAGCTCTGAAGCTTTCTTT.

The chain joins TRBV7-3 to TRBJ2-2; 9 bases fit TRBD1. J lost 7 bases, V lost 5 bases, and 5 bases had no gene match. The CDR3 consists of 14 residues. Germline lookup yields CDR1 SGHTA and CDR2 FQGTGA. DNA of the CDR3: TGTGCCAGCAGCGCACAGGGGGCGGTCGGGGAGCTGTTTTTT. Residues: CASSAQGAVGELFF.

V is TRBV3-1 (or the pseudogene TRBV3-2) and J is TRBJ1-2; TRBD1 is a possible D gene (6 bases). The CDR3 is made up of 15 amino acids. Germline CDR1 is LGHDT and CDR2 is YNNKEL (reference sequence). The V gene lost 0 bases and the J gene lost 4 bases, with 12 bases spanning the gap. The CDR3 sequence: CASSQDGGLVYGYTF. The CDR3 nucleotides are TGTGCCAGCAGCCAAGACGGGGGGCTCGTCTATGGCTACACCTTC.

This clone was observed a single time. The rearrangement links TRBV10-3 to TRBJ2-1; unclear D gene. With 4 bases removed from V and 3 bases from J, the gap between germline ends came to 4 bases. Germline-derived CDR1 and CDR2 are ENHRY and SYGVKD. This CDR3 region has 12 residues. The CDR3 bases are TGTGCCATCAGTGCTAGCTACAATGAGCAGTTCTTC. It translates to CAISASYNEQFF.

The chain links TRBV29-1 to TRBJ1-2; 10 nucleotides align to TRBD1. This CDR3 has 13 amino acids. The germline CDR1 and CDR2 sequences are SQVTM and ANQGSEA. Trimming cost V 6 bases and J 5 bases; bases outside gene matches: 6. The CDR3, as DNA: TGCAGCGTCGACAGGGGGCGGATTTATGGCTACACCTTC. Amino acids: CSVDRGRIYGYTF.

This clone was detected a few times. The V call is TRBV5-1, the J call TRBJ1-1; a possible D gene is TRBD1 (5 bases). V lost 0 bases and J lost 3, with 15 bases in between. CDR1 is SGHRS and CDR2 is YFSETQ in the germline V gene. The CDR3 is 16 amino acids. The CDR3, as DNA: TGCGCCAGCAGCTTGGCCCCTGGCCAGGGCCACACTGAAGCTTTCTTT. It translates to CASSLAPGQGHTEAFF.

The chain recombines TRBV14 with TRBJ2-5, with TRBD2 as a possible D gene (6 bases). V shed 1 base and J shed 1 base, with 13 bases lying between them. The germline V gene encodes CDR1 SGHDN and CDR2 FVKESK. The CDR3 extends over 16 amino acids. CDR3 nucleotide sequence: TGTGCCAGCAGCCAAGTCGGCGGTAGCGGCCAAGAGACCCAGTACTTC. It codes for CASSQVGGSGQETQYF.

V is TRBV27 and J is TRBJ2-5, with TRBD2 identical over 8 bases. CDR1 MNHEY and CDR2 SMNVEV come from the germline V gene (reference sequence). Losses at the gene ends were 3 bases for V and 4 bases for J; bases not matched to a gene: 1. The CDR3 runs to 13 residues. In DNA, the CDR3 is TGTGCCAGCAGTTTTGCGGGAGGAGAGACCCAGTACTTC. Protein product: CASSFAGGETQYF.

The chain combines TRBV7-2 with TRBJ1-2; D uncertain. The CDR3 length is 15 residues. Trimming removed 1 base at V and 8 bases at J, with 17 bases between. Germline CDR1 and CDR2: SGHTA and FQGNSA. Here the CDR3 reads CASSLDGERVLGYTF. The CDR3 DNA reads TGTGCCAGCAGCTTAGATGGGGAGAGAGTCTTAGGCTACACCTTC.

The chain uses TRBV7-8 and TRBJ2-2, with 11 bases matching TRBD2. This CDR3 region has 17 residues. The germline gives CDR1 SGHVS, CDR2 FQNEAQ. With 5 bases clipped from V and 2 bases from J, the junction kept 7 bases outside the gene matches. CDR3: CASSISGGAVNTGELFF. CDR3 DNA sequence: TGTGCCAGCAGCATTAGCGGGGGGGCTGTAAACACCGGGGAGCTGTTTTTT.

The chain has TRBV10-3 and TRBJ2-2; possibly TRBD1 for D (6 bases). Germline V gives CDR1 ENHRY, CDR2 SYGVKD. This CDR3 has 15 amino acids. Trimming pared 4 bases from V and 7 bases from J, leaving 16 bases between. For the CDR3, the DNA is TGTGCCATCAGTGCCCCCAGCACAGGGAACGGGGAGCTGTTTTTT. Translated: CAISAPSTGNGELFF.

The V and J genes are TRBV3-1 (or the pseudogene TRBV3-2) and TRBJ2-7, with 10 bases lining up with TRBD2. The length of the CDR3 is 15 residues. Germline-derived CDR1 and CDR2 are LGHDT and YNNKEL (reference sequence). The J segment lost 3 bases and the V segment lost 3 bases, leaving 5 bases of the junction unmatched. The CDR3 reads CASSHGSGGIYEQYF. DNA for the CDR3: TGTGCCAGCAGCCACGGTAGCGGGGGGATCTACGAGCAGTACTTC.

V and J are TRBV5-8 and TRBJ1-2; D possibly corresponds to TRBD1 (5 bases). The CDR3 contains 14 residues. CDR1 is SGHTS, CDR2 YDEGEE, per germline. Trimming shortened V by 4 bases and J by 10 bases, and 20 bases separated the two germline ends. The CDR3: CASSKGQGYVDYTF. The CDR3 DNA follows: TGTGCCAGCAGCAAAGGACAAGGCTACGTAGACTACACCTTC.

The chain links TRBV6-1 to TRBJ1-2; a possible D gene is TRBD1 (5 bases). The germline V gene encodes CDR1 MNHNS and CDR2 SASEGT. V lost 1 base to trimming and J lost 4 bases, with 10 bases between them. The CDR3 is made up of 14 amino acids. The CDR3 coding sequence is TGTGCCAGCAGTGAAGAGGGACTCAGCTATGGCTACACCTTC. Its translation: CASSEEGLSYGYTF.

The V gene is TRBV5-4, the J gene TRBJ1-2; 7 bases map to TRBD1. The V and J ends lost 0 bases and 8 bases, in that order; junction bases with no gene match: 10. The CDR3 has 15 residues. Per germline, CDR1 SGHNT and CDR2 YYREEE (reference sequence). As DNA, the CDR3 is TGTGCCAGCAGCTTGGCAGGGACAGCTATTCGGGGCTACACCTTC. Translating it yields CASSLAGTAIRGYTF.

The table lists this clone with a few counts. The chain uses TRBV18 and TRBJ1-5; no clear D gene. This CDR3 region has 14 residues. In germline, CDR1 is KGHSH, CDR2 LQKENI. Between the trimmed V and J ends, which lost 2 bases and 4 bases, there was a span of 9 bases. In nucleotides, the CDR3 is TGTGCCAGCTCACCAGACACGGCAAATCAGCCCCAGCATTTT. This encodes CASSPDTANQPQHF.

The genes are TRBV7-9 and TRBJ2-1; 9 bases map to TRBD1. The CDR3 runs to 13 residues. Germline values: CDR1 SEHNR, CDR2 FQNEAQ (reference sequence). Losses at the gene ends were 5 bases for V and 16 bases for J; bases not matched to a gene: 12. CDR3 residues: CASSPPEDRGKFF. The CDR3 bases are TGTGCCAGCAGCCCCCCCGAGGACAGGGGAAAATTCTTC.

This clone was seen a single time. V and J are TRBV7-9 and TRBJ1-1, with D perhaps TRBD1 (5 bases). Germline CDR1 reads SEHNR; CDR2 reads FQNEAQ (reference sequence). V gave up 3 bases and J gave up 4 bases, with 9 bases separating them. This CDR3 is 13 amino acids long. CDR3 sequence (DNA): TGTGCCAGCAGCTTCGGGGGTGGCACTGAAGCTTTCTTT. Its translation: CASSFGGGTEAFF.

The chain has TRBV11-2 and TRBJ2-5, with 11 bases lining up with TRBD2. Germline V gene sequence: CDR1 SGHAT, CDR2 FQNNGV. The CDR3 covers 18 residues. V shed 2 bases and J 5 bases; nucleotides not matched to a gene: 13. The CDR3 is CASSLMVVASGRMETQYF. CDR3 bases: TGTGCCAGCAGCTTAATGGTTGTTGCTAGCGGGAGGATGGAGACCCAGTACTTC. The entire variable domain, with the rest obtained from reference TRBV11-2 and TRBJ2-5, is as follows: EAGVAQSPRYKIIEKRQSVAFWCNPISGHATLYWYQQILGQGPKLLIQFQNNGVVDDSQLPKDRFSAERLKGVDSTLKIQPAKLEDSAVYLCASSLMVVASGRMETQYFGPGTRLLVL.

V is TRBV5-6 and J is TRBJ1-1; D gene ambiguous. The CDR3 sequence is 11 residues long. CDR1 SGHDT and CDR2 YYEEEE come from the germline V gene. Trimming removed 4 bases at V and 1 base at J, with 2 bases between. CDR3 coding DNA: TGTGCCAGCAGCCAGAACACTGAAGCTTTCTTT. Its translation is CASSQNTEAFF.

This rearrangement joins TRBV3-1 (or the pseudogene TRBV3-2) to TRBJ1-1, with 8 bases identical to TRBD1. The CDR3 is 14 residues long. Losses at the gene ends were 3 bases for V and 0 bases for J; bases not matched to a gene: 0. Germline CDR1 reads LGHDT; CDR2 reads YNNKEL (reference sequence). Here the CDR3 reads CASSQTGVNTEAFF. The CDR3 DNA is TGTGCCAGCAGCCAGACAGGGGTGAACACTGAAGCTTTCTTT.

V gene TRBV4-2 combines with J gene TRBJ1-1; TRBD1 might be the D (5 bases). In germline, CDR1 is LGHNA, CDR2 YNFKEQ. The CDR3 runs to 16 residues. V was pared by 0 bases and J by 0 bases, with 11 bases between. CDR3 sequence (DNA): TGTGCCAGCAGCCAAGATCGTGTCAGGGTGAACACTGAAGCTTTCTTT. Its protein product is CASSQDRVRVNTEAFF.

The J gene is TRBJ1-5, the V gene TRBV4-1; possible D gene TRBD1, 6 bases. The CDR3 is 15 residues long. The ends were cut back, 4 bases at V and 0 bases at J, with 10 bases in the middle. Per germline, CDR1 MGHRA and CDR2 YSYEKL. CDR3 loop: CASSLQGYSNQPQHF. The CDR3 coding sequence is TGCGCCAGCAGCCTTCAGGGGTATAGCAATCAGCCCCAGCATTTT.

This chain links TRBV5-4 with TRBJ1-3; D might be TRBD1 (5 bases). The CDR3 is 18 residues long. Germline CDR1 reads SGHNT; CDR2 reads YYREEE (reference sequence). Trimming removed 3 bases at V and 0 bases at J, with 19 bases between. The DNA of the CDR3 is TGTGCCAGCAGCTCAGGGTTAGGGGCAGGTTTCTCTGGAAACACCATATATTTT. Translating gives CASSSGLGAGFSGNTIYF.